The rows below give T cell receptor beta chains drawn from one sample of a study of T cells after yellow fever vaccination. TCRdb passed the 5' RACE reads through MiXCR, listing each CDR3 protein once. Among 100,000 to 150,000 distinct CDR3 sequences listed, approximately 9% were seen once. Sequenced material: CD8+ T cells sorted from PBMCs, taken on the day of the yellow fever booster vaccination. These receptors originate from a man in his late teens or twenties who received the YFV17D yellow fever vaccine. CDR3s include the opening cysteine and the closing phenylalanine or tryptophan. The D gene is left open where the match is weak. Not all rows give a size; the values are once, few, many and, for expanded clones, a class.

TRBJ2-3 TRBV2 NA NA CASWGDRTSTDTQYF TGTGCCAGCTGGGGGGACCGCACTAGCACAGATACGCAGTATTTT
TRBJ2-7 TRBV5-8 few NA CASSLASTGLSTSEQYF TGTGCCAGCAGCTTGGCGTCTACAGGGCTATCGACTTCCGAGCAGTACTTC
TRBJ2-5 TRBV19 NA NA CASSAGTVLARQETQYF TGTGCCAGTAGCGCGGGAACTGTGCTGGCTCGACAAGAGACCCAGTACTTC
TRBJ2-2 TRBV7-6 many NA CASSPRAANTGELFF TGTGCCAGCAGCCCCAGGGCCGCGAACACCGGGGAGCTGTTTTTT
TRBJ2-2 TRBV7-2 NA NA CASSMAGLVAGTGELFF TGTGCCAGCAGCATGGCCGGCCTCGTTGCCGGCACCGGGGAGCTGTTTTTT
TRBJ1-5 TRBV20-1 few NA CSATVNQPQHF TGCAGTGCGACAGTCAATCAGCCCCAGCATTTT
TRBJ2-2 TRBV4-1 NA TRBD2 CASSQLAGAVGELFF TGCGCCAGCAGCCAACTAGCGGGGGCGGTCGGGGAGCTGTTTTTT
TRBJ2-3 TRBV4-1 NA TRBD1 CASSGETGGSDTQYF TGCGCCAGCAGCGGAGAGACAGGGGGGTCGGATACGCAGTATTTT
TRBJ2-7 TRBV11-2 NA TRBD1 CASSARDRGRNEQYF TGTGCCAGCAGCGCCCGGGACAGGGGGCGTAACGAGCAGTACTTC
TRBJ2-2 TRBV7-3 few NA CASSFRGQGHQNTGELFF TGTGCCAGCAGCTTTAGAGGGCAGGGACACCAGAACACCGGGGAGCTGTTTTTT
TRBJ1-5 TRBV7-8 NA NA CASSLALQPQHF TGTGCCAGCAGCTTAGCGCTCCAGCCCCAGCATTTT
TRBJ1-2 TRBV4-1 few NA CASSQDTVDLGGYTF TGCGCCAGCAGCCAGGATACCGTGGACCTCGGAGGCTACACCTTC
TRBJ1-6 TRBV29-1 NA NA CSVAWGNSPLHF TGCAGCGTTGCTTGGGGGAATTCACCCCTCCACTTT
TRBJ2-7 TRBV18 few NA CASSPPPGTEQYF TGTGCCAGCTCACCACCGCCCGGGACCGAGCAGTACTTC
TRBJ2-7 TRBV14 few NA CASSQDAYFHEQYF TGTGCCAGCAGCCAAGATGCCTATTTTCACGAGCAGTACTTC
TRBJ2-7 TRBV27 NA NA CASSHRRSSYEQYF TGTGCCAGCAGTCATCGCCGGAGCTCCTACGAGCAGTACTTC
TRBJ1-5 TRBV19 many TRBD1 CASSPQQGLTQPQHF TGTGCCAGTAGTCCACAACAGGGGTTAACGCAGCCCCAGCATTTT
TRBJ1-6 TRBV6-5 NA NA CASSYSSGRPPLHF TGTGCCAGCAGTTACTCGTCAGGGCGGCCACCCCTCCACTTT
TRBJ1-2 TRBV12-3/TRBV12-4 few TRBD1 CASTLGQVYGYTF TGTGCCAGCACCCTAGGACAGGTCTATGGCTACACCTTC
TRBJ1-1 TRBV9 few NA CASREGGNTEAFF TGTGCCAGCAGAGAGGGGGGGAACACTGAAGCTTTCTTT
TRBJ2-7 TRBV5-1 few NA CASSHRRDRNYEQYF TGCGCCAGCAGTCACCGCCGAGACAGAAACTACGAGCAGTACTTC
TRBJ2-1 TRBV7-3 few TRBD1 CASSLNPSWTGAGYNEQFF TGTGCCAGCAGCTTAAACCCCTCCTGGACAGGGGCAGGCTACAATGAGCAGTTCTTC
TRBJ1-1 TRBV4-3 many NA CASSHYRAMNTEAFF TGCGCCAGCAGCCACTACAGGGCTATGAACACTGAAGCTTTCTTT
TRBJ2-6 TRBV12-3/TRBV12-4 NA NA CASRPSVAGANVLTF TGTGCCAGCCGCCCCTCGGTGGCTGGGGCCAACGTCCTGACTTTC
TRBJ1-4 TRBV29-1 few NA CSVENYEFNEKLFF TGCAGCGTTGAGAATTACGAGTTCAATGAAAAACTGTTTTTT
TRBJ1-6 TRBV12-3/TRBV12-4 few NA CASSWGLDNSPLHF TGTGCCAGCAGTTGGGGCTTGGATAATTCACCCCTCCACTTT
TRBJ2-7 TRBV6-2/TRBV6-3 many NA CASSYPGLEQYF TGTGCCAGCAGTTACCCGGGTCTAGAGCAGTACTTC
TRBJ2-7 TRBV5-1 NA TRBD1 CASSPERQGHPSYEQYF TGCGCCAGCAGCCCAGAACGACAGGGACATCCCTCCTACGAGCAGTACTTC
TRBJ1-5 TRBV19 NA NA CASSMTSRRSNQPQHF TGTGCCAGTAGTATGACGTCCAGGCGATCTAATCAGCCCCAGCATTTT
TRBJ2-2 TRBV29-1 NA NA CSVSKYTGELFF TGCAGCGTTAGCAAATACACCGGGGAGCTGTTTTTT
TRBJ1-4 TRBV7-9 few NA CASRGRNEKLFF TGTGCCAGCCGGGGCCGGAACGAAAAACTGTTTTTT
TRBJ2-7 TRBV12-3/TRBV12-4 few TRBD1 CASTPGAGGYEQYF TGTGCCAGCACCCCCGGGGCAGGGGGCTACGAGCAGTACTTC
TRBJ1-1 TRBV7-6 few NA CASSETERNTEAFF TGTGCCAGCAGCGAAACAGAGAGGAACACTGAAGCTTTCTTT
TRBJ1-1 TRBV28 few NA CATQTGSNTEAFF TGTGCCACCCAAACAGGGTCGAACACTGAAGCTTTCTTT
TRBJ2-3 TRBV6-2/TRBV6-3 NA NA CASSYVASTDTQYF TGTGCCAGCAGTTACGTAGCTAGCACAGATACGCAGTATTTT
TRBJ2-1 TRBV5-1 NA NA CASSLGGGSSYNEQFF TGCGCCAGCAGCTTAGGAGGGGGGAGCTCCTACAATGAGCAGTTCTTC
TRBJ1-1 TRBV12-5 few NA CASGTTPRGLNTEAFF TGTGCTAGTGGCACCACCCCCCGGGGGCTGAACACTGAAGCTTTCTTT
TRBJ1-2 TRBV29-1 NA NA CSVEEAIYGYTF TGCAGCGTTGAAGAGGCCATCTATGGCTACACCTTC
TRBJ2-1 TRBV5-1 few NA CASSARTLSYNEQFF TGCGCCAGCAGCGCAAGGACACTGTCCTACAATGAGCAGTTCTTC
TRBJ1-2 TRBV4-2 few NA CASSQDFSREDYGYTF TGTGCCAGCAGCCAAGATTTTAGCAGGGAGGACTATGGCTACACCTTC
TRBJ1-1 TRBV27 NA NA CASSFLGQTNTEAFF TGTGCCAGCAGTTTTCTGGGCCAGACTAACACTGAAGCTTTCTTT
TRBJ1-6 TRBV7-9 NA TRBD1 CASRDRPYNSPLHF TGTGCCAGCAGGGACAGGCCCTATAATTCACCCCTCCACTTT
TRBJ1-2 TRBV6-1 few NA CASSEWLTGEGGYTF TGTGCCAGCAGTGAATGGCTGACGGGGGAGGGAGGCTACACCTTC
TRBJ2-5 TRBV30 few NA CAFYRGLTETQYF TGTGCCTTCTACCGGGGCCTCACGGAGACCCAGTACTTC
TRBJ1-2 TRBV5-1 many TRBD1 CASSLGDSYGYTF TGCGCCAGCAGCTTGGGGGACAGCTATGGCTACACCTTC
TRBJ1-1 TRBV25-1 many NA CASSTQSVGSTEAFF TGTGCCAGCAGTACTCAATCAGTGGGTAGCACTGAAGCTTTCTTT
TRBJ2-1 TRBV6-6 few TRBD2 CATAGLEYNEQFF TGTGCCACCGCGGGACTAGAGTACAATGAGCAGTTCTTC
TRBJ1-1 TRBV4-3 few NA CASSQEHRESVRTEAFF TGCGCCAGCAGCCAGGAACACAGGGAGAGTGTGAGGACTGAAGCTTTCTTT
TRBJ2-1 TRBV6-5 NA NA CASSHYTGYNEQFF TGTGCCAGCAGCCACTACACAGGGTACAATGAGCAGTTCTTC
TRBJ2-7 TRBV4-1 NA NA CASSSELHYEQYF TGCGCCAGCAGCTCAGAACTGCACTACGAGCAGTACTTC
TRBJ2-7 TRBV20-1 NA NA CSAREPATPFYEQYF TGCAGTGCTAGAGAGCCCGCCACTCCCTTTTACGAGCAGTACTTC
TRBJ1-1 TRBV13 few TRBD1 CASSSRTGPMNTEAFF TGTGCCAGCAGCTCTCGGACAGGGCCCATGAACACTGAAGCTTTCTTT
TRBJ2-1 TRBV7-8 NA NA CASSLKPGDGYNEQFF TGTGCCAGCAGCCTAAAGCCGGGGGACGGGTACAATGAGCAGTTCTTC
TRBJ1-6 TRBV25-1 many NA CASSEYRGWDSPLHF TGTGCCAGCAGTGAATACAGGGGATGGGATTCACCCCTCCACTTT
TRBJ2-2 TRBV7-9 few NA CASSPGRTGELFF TGTGCCAGCAGCCCGGGACGGACCGGGGAGCTGTTTTTT
TRBJ2-2 TRBV7-9 NA TRBD2 CASSLPTDSGGNTGELFF TGTGCCAGCAGCTTACCTACAGATAGCGGGGGGAACACCGGGGAGCTGTTTTTT
TRBJ2-5 TRBV4-2 few TRBD2 CASSQGTSEGETQYF TGTGCCAGCAGCCAAGGGACTAGCGAGGGAGAGACCCAGTACTTC
TRBJ2-3 TRBV25-1 NA NA CASAGTPDTQYF TGTGCCAGCGCCGGGACCCCAGATACGCAGTATTTT
TRBJ1-2 TRBV11-2 few TRBD1 CASIDRGTENYGYTF TGTGCCAGCATCGACAGGGGGACCGAGAACTATGGCTACACCTTC